This entry lists 13 T cell receptor beta chains sequenced from one sample in a study of CD8+ T cells in alopecia areata. RNA, once extracted, was reverse transcribed into cDNA for use as the sequencing template. TCRdb keeps only in-frame clones here, not all; method: immunoSEQ multiplex PCR. The sample carries about 150,000 clones, over 45% recorded once. Sequenced sample: CD4+ T cells sorted from blood. The receptors derive from a human donor with alopecia areata.

This clone came up a few times. CDR3 sequence reads: CASSPTSLSSADTQYF. The CDR3 coding sequence is TGCGCCAGCAGCCCGACTAGTTTATCATCGGCAGATACGCAGTATTTT. The gene calls are TRBV5-1 and TRBJ2-3; maybe TRBD2 (6 bases). The CDR3 contains 16 residues. CDR1 is SGHRS, CDR2 YFSETQ, per germline. The ends were cut back, 4 bases at V and 4 bases at J, with 19 bases in the middle.

This clone was seen a single time. The V gene is TRBV5-1, the J gene TRBJ1-2; D gene unclear. Germline V lookup: CDR1 SGHRS, CDR2 YFSETQ. V lost 4 bases to trimming and J lost 0 bases, with 7 bases between them. The CDR3 consists of 13 residues. The chain's CDR3 is CASSPESNYGYTF. The DNA for the CDR3 is TGCGCCAGCAGCCCAGAGTCTAACTATGGCTACACCTTC.

The V and J genes are TRBV5-1 and TRBJ2-1; D uncertain. Trimming took off 2 bases at V and 6 bases at J, with 15 bases between the two ends. Germline V gene lookup returns CDR1 SGHRS and CDR2 YFSETQ. This CDR3 contains 15 residues. The CDR3 here is CASSFLVASGNEQFF. The CDR3, as DNA: TGCGCCAGCAGCTTTCTAGTAGCATCCGGCAATGAGCAGTTCTTC. The complete variable domain, with remaining parts taken from reference TRBV5-1 and TRBJ2-1, reads KAGVTQTPRYLIKTRGQQVTLSCSPISGHRSVSWYQQTPGQGLQFLFEYFSETQRNKGNFPGRFSGRQFSNSRSEMNVSTLELGDSALYLCASSFLVASGNEQFFGPGTRLTVL.

V usage is TRBV5-1 and J usage is TRBJ2-5; TRBD2 matches 7 bases. The CDR3 is made up of 15 amino acids. Germline assignment: CDR1 SGHRS and CDR2 YFSETQ. J gave up 5 bases and V 4 bases, and 11 bases lay outside the gene matches. The chain's CDR3 is CASSPAGDKGETQYF. In DNA form, the CDR3 reads TGCGCCAGCAGCCCGGCGGGGGATAAAGGGGAGACCCAGTACTTC.

The gene calls are TRBV19 and TRBJ2-1; tentatively, D is TRBD1 (5 bases). Germline lookup yields CDR1 LNHDA and CDR2 SQIVND (reference sequence). CDR3 length: 15 amino acids. V lost 3 bases and J 4 bases, leaving 13 bases between the germline ends. CDR3 in amino acids: CASSIGQGQYNEQFF. CDR3 DNA sequence: TGTGCCAGTAGTATCGGCCAGGGCCAATACAATGAGCAGTTCTTC.

This clone has more than one count but fewer than ten. The chain joins TRBV28 to TRBJ2-3, with 7 bases that match TRBD2. With 10 bases clipped from V and 6 bases from J, the junction kept 1 base outside the gene matches. The CDR3 loop spans 10 amino acids. CDR1 MDHEN and CDR2 SYDVKM come from the germline V gene. The CDR3 is CATGRDTQYF. In DNA, the CDR3 is TGTGCCACCGGGAGGGATACGCAGTATTTT.

The V gene is TRBV5-1, the J gene TRBJ2-2, with 14 bases identical to TRBD2. The CDR3 has 17 amino acids. The germline V gene has CDR1 SGHRS and CDR2 YFSETQ. The V segment lost 4 bases and the J segment 4 bases; nucleotides outside the gene matches: 6. CDR3 nucleotide sequence: TGCGCCAGCAGCACGGGACTAGCGGGAGAGATCACCGGGGAGCTGTTTTTT. As protein: CASSTGLAGEITGELFF.

V and J are TRBV30 and TRBJ2-3; TRBD2 might be the D (5 bases). The CDR3 totals 14 residues. CDR1 is GTSNPN, CDR2 SVGIG, per germline (reference sequence). Trimming removed 0 bases from V and 6 bases from J, with 13 bases in between. The CDR3 sequence: CAWSVSLALDTQYF. CDR3 bases: TGTGCCTGGAGTGTTAGTCTAGCCCTCGATACGCAGTATTTT.

CDR3 sequence: CASSLRGVESNEQFF. DNA for the CDR3: TGTGCCAGCAGCCTTAGGGGGGTGGAGTCCAATGAGCAGTTCTTC. The chain joins TRBV11-2 to TRBJ2-1, with D perhaps given as TRBD1 or TRBD2 (6 bases each). Deletions cut 5 bases from V and 6 bases from J, with 17 bases between. Germline V lookup: CDR1 SGHAT, CDR2 FQNNGV. This CDR3 region has 15 residues. The full variable domain, completed using reference TRBV11-2 and TRBJ2-1, is EAGVAQSPRYKIIEKRQSVAFWCNPISGHATLYWYQQILGQGPKLLIQFQNNGVVDDSQLPKDRFSAERLKGVDSTLKIQPAKLEDSAVYLCASSLRGVESNEQFFGPGTRLTVL.

In its sample, this clone was seen a few times. The V gene is TRBV29-1, the J gene TRBJ1-5; no definite D call. The CDR3 is made up of 14 amino acids. The ends were cut back, 5 bases at V and 5 bases at J, with 16 bases in the middle. Per the germline V gene, CDR1 is SQVTM and CDR2 is ANQGSEA. The DNA for the CDR3 is TGCAGCGTTTTTCTATTCGGGGAGGATCAGCCCCAGCATTTT. It is translated as CSVFLFGEDQPQHF.

This clone was picked up a small number of times. The chain carries TRBV13 and TRBJ2-7; weak D call: TRBD2 (5 bases). Trimming removed 2 bases from V and 7 bases from J, with 6 bases in between. The CDR3 length is 11 residues. CDR1 and CDR2 from the germline V gene are PRHDT and FYEKMQ (reference sequence). The CDR3 protein is CASSLRGEQYF. CDR3 bases: TGTGCCAGCAGCTTAAGAGGGGAGCAGTACTTC.

The chain recombines TRBV5-6 with TRBJ2-3, with D unclear. Trimming took off 5 bases at V and 3 bases at J, with 13 bases between the two ends. Looked up from germline, CDR1 is SGHDT and CDR2 is YYEEEE. The CDR3 is made up of 14 amino acids. The CDR3 bases are TGTGCCAGCAGTTCGGACCTGGAGACAGATACGCAGTATTTT. Residues: CASSSDLETDTQYF.

On this clone: At one of its ends the junction is not consistent with the germline gene, which may arise from a read error. This chain joins TRBV7-7 and TRBJ2-3; no clear D gene. Germline V CDR1 and CDR2: SSHAT, FNYEAQ (reference sequence). This CDR3 contains 14 residues. The CDR3 protein is CASSQSPFTDTQYF. The DNA of the CDR3 is TGTGCTAGCAGCCAATCCCCCTTCACAGATACGCAGTATTTT.